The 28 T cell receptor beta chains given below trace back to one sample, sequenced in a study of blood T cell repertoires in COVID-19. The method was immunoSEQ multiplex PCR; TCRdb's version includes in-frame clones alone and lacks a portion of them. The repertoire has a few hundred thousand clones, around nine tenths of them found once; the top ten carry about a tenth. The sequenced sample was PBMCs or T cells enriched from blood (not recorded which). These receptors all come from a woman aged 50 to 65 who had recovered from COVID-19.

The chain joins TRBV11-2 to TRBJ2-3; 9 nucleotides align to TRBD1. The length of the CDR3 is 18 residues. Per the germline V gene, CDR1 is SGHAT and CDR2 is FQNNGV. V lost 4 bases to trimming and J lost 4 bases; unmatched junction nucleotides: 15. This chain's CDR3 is CASSSRDRAVRDPDTQYF. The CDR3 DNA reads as TGTGCCAGCAGCTCCCGGGACAGGGCAGTTCGTGATCCAGATACGCAGTATTTT.

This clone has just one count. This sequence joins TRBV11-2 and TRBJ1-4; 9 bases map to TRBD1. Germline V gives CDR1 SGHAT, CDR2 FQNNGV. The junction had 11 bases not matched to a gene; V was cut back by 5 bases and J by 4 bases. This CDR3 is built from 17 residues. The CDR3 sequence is CASSRAGQGTNNEKLFF. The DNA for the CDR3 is TGTGCCAGCAGCCGAGCGGGACAGGGAACCAATAATGAAAAACTGTTTTTT.

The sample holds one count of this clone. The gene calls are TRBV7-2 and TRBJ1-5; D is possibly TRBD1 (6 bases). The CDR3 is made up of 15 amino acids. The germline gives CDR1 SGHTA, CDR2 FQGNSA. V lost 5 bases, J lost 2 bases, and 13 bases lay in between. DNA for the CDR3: TGTGCCAGCAGCCGGGGAGGGGGGGGCAATCAGCCCCAGCATTTT. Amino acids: CASSRGGGGNQPQHF.

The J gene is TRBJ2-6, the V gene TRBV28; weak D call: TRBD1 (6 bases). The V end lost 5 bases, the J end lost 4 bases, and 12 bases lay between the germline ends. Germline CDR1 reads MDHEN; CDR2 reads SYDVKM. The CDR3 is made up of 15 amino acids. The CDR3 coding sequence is TGTGCCAGCAGTCTCACAGGGTCAGGGGCCAACGTCCTGACTTTC. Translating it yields CASSLTGSGANVLTF.

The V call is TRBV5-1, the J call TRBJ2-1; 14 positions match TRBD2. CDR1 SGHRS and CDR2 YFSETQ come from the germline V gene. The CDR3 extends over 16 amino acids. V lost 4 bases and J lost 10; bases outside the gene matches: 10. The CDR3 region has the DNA TGCGCCAGCAGCAAACCGGGACTAGCGGGGGTCCAGGAGCAGTTCTTC. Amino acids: CASSKPGLAGVQEQFF.

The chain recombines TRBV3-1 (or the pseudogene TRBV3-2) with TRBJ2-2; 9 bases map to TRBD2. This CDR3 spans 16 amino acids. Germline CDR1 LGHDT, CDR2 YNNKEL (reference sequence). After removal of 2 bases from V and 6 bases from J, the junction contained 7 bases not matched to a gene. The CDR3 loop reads CASSQSSSGAAGELFF. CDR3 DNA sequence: TGTGCCAGCAGCCAATCTTCTAGCGGGGCCGCCGGGGAGCTGTTTTTT.

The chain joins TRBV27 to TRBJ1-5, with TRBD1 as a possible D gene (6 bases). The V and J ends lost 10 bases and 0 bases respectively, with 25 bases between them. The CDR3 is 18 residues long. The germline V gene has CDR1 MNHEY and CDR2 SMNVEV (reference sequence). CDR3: CATYALRQAIDSNQPQHF. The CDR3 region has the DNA TGTGCCACCTACGCCCTCAGACAGGCCATTGATAGCAATCAGCCCCAGCATTTT.

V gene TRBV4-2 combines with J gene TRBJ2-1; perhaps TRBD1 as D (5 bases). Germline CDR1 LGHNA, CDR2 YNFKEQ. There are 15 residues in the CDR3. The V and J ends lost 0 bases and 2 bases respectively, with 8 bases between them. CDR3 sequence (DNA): TGTGCCAGCAGCCAAGAAGGGGAACCCTACAATGAGCAGTTCTTC. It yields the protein CASSQEGEPYNEQFF.

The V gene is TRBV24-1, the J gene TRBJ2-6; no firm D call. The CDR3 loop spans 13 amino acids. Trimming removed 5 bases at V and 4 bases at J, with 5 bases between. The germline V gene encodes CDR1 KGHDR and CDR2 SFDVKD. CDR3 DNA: TGTGCCACCAGTGCGCGCGGGGCCAACGTCCTGACTTTC. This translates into CATSARGANVLTF.

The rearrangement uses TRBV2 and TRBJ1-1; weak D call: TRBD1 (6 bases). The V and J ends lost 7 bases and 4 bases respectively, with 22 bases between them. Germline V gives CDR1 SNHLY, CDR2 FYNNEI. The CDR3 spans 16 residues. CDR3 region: CASTQEGTSVGTEAFF. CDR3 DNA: TGTGCCAGCACCCAAGAGGGGACATCCGTCGGCACTGAAGCTTTCTTT.

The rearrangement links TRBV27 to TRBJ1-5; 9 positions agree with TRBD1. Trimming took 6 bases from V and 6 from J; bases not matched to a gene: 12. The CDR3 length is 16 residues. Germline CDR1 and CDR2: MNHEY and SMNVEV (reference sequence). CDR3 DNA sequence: TGTGCCAGCAGGACCCTCGGGACAGGGCTCGGTCAGCCCCAGCATTTT. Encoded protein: CASRTLGTGLGQPQHF.

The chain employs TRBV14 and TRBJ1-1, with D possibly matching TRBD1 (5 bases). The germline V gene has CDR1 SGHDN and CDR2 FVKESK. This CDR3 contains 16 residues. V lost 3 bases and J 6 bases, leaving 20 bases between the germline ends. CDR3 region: CASSQGRGTLVAEAFF. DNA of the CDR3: TGTGCCAGCAGCCAGGGGAGGGGTACCTTAGTCGCTGAAGCTTTCTTT.

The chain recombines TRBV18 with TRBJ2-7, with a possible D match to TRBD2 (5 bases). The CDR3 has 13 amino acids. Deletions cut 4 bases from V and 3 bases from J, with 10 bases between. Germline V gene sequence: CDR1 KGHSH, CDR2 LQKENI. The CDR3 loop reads CASSRGEGYEQYF. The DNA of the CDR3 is TGTGCCAGCTCACGGGGAGAGGGCTACGAGCAGTACTTC.

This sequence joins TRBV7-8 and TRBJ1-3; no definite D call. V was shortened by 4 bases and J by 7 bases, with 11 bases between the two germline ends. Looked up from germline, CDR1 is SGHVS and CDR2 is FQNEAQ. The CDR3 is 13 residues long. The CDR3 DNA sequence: TGTGCCAGCAGCTCAAATTTCAGGAACACCATATATTTT. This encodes CASSSNFRNTIYF.

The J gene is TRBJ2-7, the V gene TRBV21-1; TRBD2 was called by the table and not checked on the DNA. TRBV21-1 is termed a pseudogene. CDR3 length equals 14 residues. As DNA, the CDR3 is TGTGCCAGCAGCAAACAGGGACTCCCGATTGAGCAGTACTTC. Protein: CASSKQGLPIEQYF.

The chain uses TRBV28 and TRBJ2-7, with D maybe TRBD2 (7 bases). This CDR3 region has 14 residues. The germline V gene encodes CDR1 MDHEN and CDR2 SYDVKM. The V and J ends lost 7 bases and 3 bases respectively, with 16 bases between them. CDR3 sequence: CASNMGGAGYEQYF. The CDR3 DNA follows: TGTGCCAGCAACATGGGGGGGGCGGGCTACGAGCAGTACTTC. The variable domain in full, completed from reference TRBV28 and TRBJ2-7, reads DVKVTQSSRYLVKRTGEKVFLECVQDMDHENMFWYRQDPGLGLRLIYFSYDVKMKEKGDIPEGYSVSREKKERFSLILESASTNQTSMYLCASNMGGAGYEQYFGPGTRLTVT.

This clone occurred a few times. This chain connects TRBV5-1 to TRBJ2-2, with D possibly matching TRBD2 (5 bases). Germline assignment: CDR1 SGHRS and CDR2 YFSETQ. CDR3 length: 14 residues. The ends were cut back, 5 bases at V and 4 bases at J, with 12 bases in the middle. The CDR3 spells CASRIRTATGELFF. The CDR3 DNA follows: TGCGCCAGCAGGATACGGACTGCCACCGGGGAGCTGTTTTTT. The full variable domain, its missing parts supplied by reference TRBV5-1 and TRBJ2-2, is KAGVTQTPRYLIKTRGQQVTLSCSPISGHRSVSWYQQTPGQGLQFLFEYFSETQRNKGNFPGRFSGRQFSNSRSEMNVSTLELGDSALYLCASRIRTATGELFFGEGSRLTVL.

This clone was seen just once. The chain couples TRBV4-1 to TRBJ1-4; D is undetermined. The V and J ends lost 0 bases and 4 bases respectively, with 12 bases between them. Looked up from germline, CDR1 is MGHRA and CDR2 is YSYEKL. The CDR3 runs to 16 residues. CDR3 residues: CASSQDHRRGNEKLFF. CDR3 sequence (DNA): TGCGCCAGCAGCCAAGACCATCGGCGGGGTAATGAAAAACTGTTTTTT.

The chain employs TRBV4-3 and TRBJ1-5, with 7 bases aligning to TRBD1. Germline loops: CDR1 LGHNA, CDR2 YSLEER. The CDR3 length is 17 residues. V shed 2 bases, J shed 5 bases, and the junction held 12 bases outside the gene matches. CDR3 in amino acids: CASSQSFRDRLYQPQHF. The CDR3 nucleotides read TGCGCCAGCAGCCAATCTTTCCGGGACAGACTTTATCAGCCCCAGCATTTT.

The CDR3 sequence: CAISEYAHLGYGYTF. DNA of the CDR3: TGTGCCATCAGTGAGTATGCTCACCTCGGCTATGGCTACACCTTC. The chain is built from TRBV10-3 and TRBJ1-2; unclear D gene. Germline V lookup: CDR1 ENHRY, CDR2 SYGVKD. The V end was cut by 1 base, the J end by 4 bases, with 13 bases between. The CDR3 extends over 15 amino acids.

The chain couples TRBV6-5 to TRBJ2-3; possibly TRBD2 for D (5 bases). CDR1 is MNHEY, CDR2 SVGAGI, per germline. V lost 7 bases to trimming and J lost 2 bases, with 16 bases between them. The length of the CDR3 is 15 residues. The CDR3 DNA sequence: TGTGCCAGCAACCCCAAGGGAGTAGCCACAGATACGCAGTATTTT. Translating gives CASNPKGVATDTQYF.

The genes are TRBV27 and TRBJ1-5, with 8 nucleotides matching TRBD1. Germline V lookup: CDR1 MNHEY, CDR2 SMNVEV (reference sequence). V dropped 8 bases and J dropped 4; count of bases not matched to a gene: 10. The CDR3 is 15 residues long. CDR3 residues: CASSTQGAGNQPQHF. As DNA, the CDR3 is TGTGCCAGCTCAACTCAGGGGGCAGGGAATCAGCCCCAGCATTTT.

Here the CDR3 DNA reads TGTGCCAGCAGCTTAGCAGGGGGCCTTCTGAACACTGAAGCTTTCTTT. It yields the protein CASSLAGGLLNTEAFF. This chain joins TRBV7-8 and TRBJ1-1; TRBD1 agrees at 7 bases. This CDR3 has 16 amino acids. The V segment lost 0 bases and the J segment 0 bases; nucleotides outside the gene matches: 4. Germline V gives CDR1 SGHVS, CDR2 FQNEAQ.

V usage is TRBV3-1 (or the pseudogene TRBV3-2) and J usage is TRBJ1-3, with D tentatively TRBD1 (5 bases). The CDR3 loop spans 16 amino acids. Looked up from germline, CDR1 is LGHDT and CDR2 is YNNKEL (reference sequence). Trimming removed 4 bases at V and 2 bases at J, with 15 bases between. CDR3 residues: CASSPKWGGTGNTIYF. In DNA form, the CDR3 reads TGTGCCAGCAGCCCCAAGTGGGGGGGAACTGGAAACACCATATATTTT.

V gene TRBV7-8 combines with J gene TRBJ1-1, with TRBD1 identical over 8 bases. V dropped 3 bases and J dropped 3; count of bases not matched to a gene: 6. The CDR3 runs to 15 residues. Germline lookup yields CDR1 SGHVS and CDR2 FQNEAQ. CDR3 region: CASSLEQGVYTEAFF. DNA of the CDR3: TGTGCCAGCAGCTTGGAACAGGGGGTTTACACTGAAGCTTTCTTT.

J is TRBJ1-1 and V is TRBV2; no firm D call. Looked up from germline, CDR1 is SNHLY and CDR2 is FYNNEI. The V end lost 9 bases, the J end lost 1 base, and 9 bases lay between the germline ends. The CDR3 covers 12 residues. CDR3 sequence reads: CARVGENTEAFF. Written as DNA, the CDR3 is TGTGCCAGGGTCGGAGAGAACACTGAAGCTTTCTTT.

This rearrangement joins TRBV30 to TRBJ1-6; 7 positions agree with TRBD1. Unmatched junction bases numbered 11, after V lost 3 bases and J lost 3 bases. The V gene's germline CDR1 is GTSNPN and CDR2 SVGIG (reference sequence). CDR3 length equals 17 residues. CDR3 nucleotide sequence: TGTGCCTGGAGCGGTGACAGGGCCAAATTCTATAATTCACCCCTCCACTTT. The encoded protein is CAWSGDRAKFYNSPLHF.

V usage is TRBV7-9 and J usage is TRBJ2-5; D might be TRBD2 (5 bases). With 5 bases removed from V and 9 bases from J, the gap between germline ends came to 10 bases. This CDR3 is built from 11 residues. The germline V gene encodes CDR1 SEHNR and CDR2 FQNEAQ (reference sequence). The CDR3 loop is CASSAGGAQYF. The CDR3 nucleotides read TGTGCCAGCAGCGCAGGAGGCGCCCAGTACTTC.